Shown below are 29 T cell receptor beta chains from a single sample sequenced in a study of T cells in Graves' hyperthyroidism and ophthalmopathy. The TCR beta CDR3 regions underwent amplification using RNA transcripts as the source. HTBI primers were the set used in a first-round RT-PCR of the TCR CDR3. TCRdb reprocessed the multiplex PCR reads with MiXCR, giving one entry per CDR3 protein. The sample lists about 270,000 distinct CDR3 sequences, 20% to 25% seen once, with roughly 60% in the top ten. The sample comprised blood. Receptor source: a man aged 30-40 years with Graves' ophthalmopathy.

In this sample, this clonotype turned up a few times. The rearrangement joins TRBV7-9 to TRBJ2-5; 7 positions agree with TRBD1. Germline V gives CDR1 SEHNR, CDR2 FQNEAQ (reference sequence). This CDR3 spans 13 amino acids. The V gene end was trimmed by 6 bases and the J gene end by 3 bases; junction bases not matched to a gene: 4. CDR3 sequence: CASRWTGEETQYF. The CDR3 DNA reads as TGTGCCAGCAGATGGACAGGTGAAGAGACCCAGTACTTC.

V usage is TRBV5-1 and J usage is TRBJ2-7; 7 bases are shared with TRBD2. V lost 4 bases and J lost 4; bases outside the gene matches: 8. Germline CDR1 SGHRS, CDR2 YFSETQ. The CDR3 sequence is 14 residues long. The CDR3 DNA reads as TGCGCCAGCAGCGCCCAGACTAGCTTGTACGAGCAGTACTTC. Amino acids: CASSAQTSLYEQYF. Full variable domain (remainder filled in from reference TRBV5-1 and TRBJ2-7): KAGVTQTPRYLIKTRGQQVTLSCSPISGHRSVSWYQQTPGQGLQFLFEYFSETQRNKGNFPGRFSGRQFSNSRSEMNVSTLELGDSALYLCASSAQTSLYEQYFGPGTRLTVT.

As DNA, the CDR3 is TGTGCCAGCAGCTTGTTGTCCGGGATCAGCCAACCCTATGGCTACACCTTC. Residues: CASSLLSGISQPYGYTF. The chain carries TRBV7-9 and TRBJ1-2; D is unresolved. Trimming removed 3 bases from V and 4 bases from J, with 21 bases in between. Per the germline V gene, CDR1 is SEHNR and CDR2 is FQNEAQ (reference sequence). The CDR3 length is 17 residues.

V usage is TRBV27 and J usage is TRBJ2-2; no clear D gene. Trimming took 7 bases from V and 7 from J, leaving 10 bases between them. The germline V gene has CDR1 MNHEY and CDR2 SMNVEV (reference sequence). The CDR3 is made up of 12 amino acids. This chain's CDR3 is CASTSPGGELFF. DNA for the CDR3: TGTGCCAGCACCTCTCCGGGCGGGGAGCTGTTTTTT.

The chain links TRBV6-1 to TRBJ2-5; 9 bases fit TRBD2. This CDR3 has 15 amino acids. The V and J ends lost 6 bases and 7 bases, in that order; junction bases with no gene match: 12. The germline gives CDR1 MNHNS, CDR2 SASEGT. The CDR3 loop reads CASRNTIAGAGTQYF. CDR3 DNA: TGTGCCAGCAGAAATACAATAGCGGGAGCGGGGACCCAGTACTTC.

CDR3 amino acids: CASSESRLAGPADTQYF. In DNA, the CDR3 is TGCGCCAGCAGTGAGTCCAGACTAGCGGGGCCGGCAGATACGCAGTATTTT. The J gene is TRBJ2-3, the V gene TRBV10-2; 11 bases map to TRBD2. Germline values: CDR1 WSHSY, CDR2 SAAADI. The CDR3 is 17 residues long. Unmatched junction bases numbered 6, after V lost 0 bases and J lost 4 bases.

This clonotype was counted ten times or more. J is TRBJ2-3 and V is TRBV11-2, with TRBD1 matching over 8 bases. The germline V gene encodes CDR1 SGHAT and CDR2 FQNNGV. The CDR3 totals 16 residues. Trimming removed 5 bases from V and 1 base from J; junction bases left unmatched: 8. The CDR3 spells CASSPDRGARTDTQYF. The CDR3 DNA is TGTGCCAGCAGCCCCGACAGGGGCGCTCGCACAGATACGCAGTATTTT.

In this sample, this clonotype turned up many times. The chain recombines TRBV7-9 with TRBJ2-6, with 8 bases fitting TRBD1. The CDR3 has 18 amino acids. Per the germline V gene, CDR1 is SEHNR and CDR2 is FQNEAQ (reference sequence). V lost 1 base to trimming and J lost 4 bases; unmatched junction nucleotides: 9. The CDR3 DNA sequence: TGTGCCAGCAGCTTAGGGACAGGGATGATGTTGGGGGCCAACGTCCTGACTTTC. Translated, it gives CASSLGTGMMLGANVLTF.

The gene calls are TRBV3-1 and TRBJ2-7; D might be TRBD1 (6 bases). V lost 4 bases and J 2 bases, leaving 18 bases between the germline ends. The CDR3 spans 16 residues. Per the germline V gene, CDR1 is LGHDT and CDR2 is YNNKEL (reference sequence). DNA for the CDR3: TGTGCCAGCAGCCCGGGCCAGGGGTGGGGGACCTACGAGCAGTACTTC. Translated: CASSPGQGWGTYEQYF.

To note about this clonotype: This may be a read error: a much more frequent sequence differs by one nucleotide. The rearrangement links TRBV20-1 to TRBJ2-5; D is unclear. The CDR3 length is 11 residues. Trimming pared 5 bases from V and 5 bases from J, leaving 9 bases between. Germline V gene lookup returns CDR1 DFQATT and CDR2 SNEGSKA (reference sequence). The CDR3 DNA is TGCAGTGCTGGACCTTCGGAGACCCAGTACTTC. Amino acids: CSAGPSETQYF.

This clonotype was counted a few times. This sequence joins TRBV2 and TRBJ2-3, with D hard to call. Trimming pared 6 bases from V and 0 bases from J, leaving 16 bases between. Germline CDR1 is SNHLY and CDR2 is FYNNEI. There are 16 residues in the CDR3. The CDR3 region has the DNA TGTGCCAGCAGCCAGTCCCCGTATCCTAGCACAGATACGCAGTATTTT. This encodes CASSQSPYPSTDTQYF.

With respect to this clonotype: Being one base from a much bigger clone, this may be a read error. The J gene is TRBJ1-5, the V gene TRBV2; D might be TRBD1 (5 bases). Germline assignment: CDR1 SNHLY and CDR2 FYNNEI. V lost 11 bases and J lost 6, with 23 bases in between. The CDR3 has 15 amino acids. CDR3 in amino acids: CAGTDSRAFSQPQHF. DNA of the CDR3: TGTGCCGGCACAGACAGCAGGGCGTTTAGTCAGCCCCAGCATTTT.

The rearrangement joins TRBV29-1 to TRBJ2-1; TRBD2 agrees at 8 bases. The CDR3 runs to 15 residues. Trimming took 2 bases from V and 9 from J; bases not matched to a gene: 12. Germline CDR1 reads SQVTM; CDR2 reads ANQGSEA. The CDR3 loop reads CSVEFSGGTLSEQFF. In DNA, the CDR3 is TGCAGCGTTGAATTCAGCGGGGGAACACTCAGTGAGCAGTTCTTC.

V and J are TRBV9 and TRBJ2-7; D gene unclear. The germline gives CDR1 SGDLS, CDR2 YYNGEE. Trimming cost V 0 bases and J 1 base, with 11 bases left between them. This CDR3 is built from 15 residues. The CDR3 sequence is CASSVDGEKSYEQYF. CDR3 in DNA: TGTGCCAGCAGCGTAGATGGCGAAAAATCCTACGAGCAGTACTTC.

This clonotype appeared many times. The rearrangement joins TRBV10-2 to TRBJ1-5, with 7 bases identical to TRBD1. With V trimmed by 7 bases and J by 2 bases, 5 bases remained unmatched. Germline CDR1 WSHSY, CDR2 SAAADI. The CDR3 length is 14 residues. CDR3 in DNA: TGCGCCAGCACCCGACAGGGCGGCAATCAGCCCCAGCATTTT. Translated, it gives CASTRQGGNQPQHF.

This clonotype occurred many times. The rearrangement joins TRBV12-3 or TRBV12-4 to TRBJ2-7; 8 nucleotides line up with TRBD1. CDR3 size: 17 residues. Trimming removed 2 bases from V and 2 bases from J; junction bases left unmatched: 11. CDR3 in DNA: TGTGCCAGCAGTTTACGTAAAGGACAGGGAGCCACCTACGAGCAGTACTTC. Encoded protein: CASSLRKGQGATYEQYF.

The chain joins TRBV6-1 to TRBJ1-5; D is uncertain. CDR1 is MNHNS and CDR2 is SASEGT in the germline V gene. V dropped 7 bases and J dropped 2 bases, with 15 bases sitting between them. This CDR3 is 15 amino acids long. CDR3 in DNA: TGTGCCAGCAATCGGGCCTCGTCGGGCAATCAGCCCCAGCATTTT. This sequence encodes CASNRASSGNQPQHF.

The V and J genes are TRBV9 and TRBJ2-2; D unresolved. V was clipped by 0 bases and J by 4 bases, with 4 bases between them. The CDR3 is made up of 13 amino acids. Germline V gene data show CDR1 as SGDLS and CDR2 as YYNGEE. This CDR3 reads CASSVVSTGELFF. DNA of the CDR3: TGTGCCAGCAGCGTAGTGTCCACCGGGGAGCTGTTTTTT.

The chain couples TRBV20-1 to TRBJ2-3; tentative D call: TRBD2 (6 bases). The germline gives CDR1 DFQATT, CDR2 SNEGSKA (reference sequence). The V and J ends lost 6 bases and 2 bases respectively, with 15 bases between them. The CDR3 has 14 amino acids. The CDR3 spells CSAPPPGVTDTQYF. The DNA of the CDR3 is TGCAGTGCCCCCCCCCCGGGGGTCACAGATACGCAGTATTTT.

The DNA for the CDR3 is TGTGCTAGTGGTTCGGCGGGGCGCACCTCGAACACCGGGGAGCTGTTTTTT. It yields the protein CASGSAGRTSNTGELFF. J is TRBJ2-2 and V is TRBV12-5, with D perhaps matching TRBD2 (6 bases). The CDR3 consists of 17 residues. The V gene lost 4 bases and the J gene lost 0 bases, with 15 bases spanning the gap. The germline V gene has CDR1 LGHNT and CDR2 FRNRAP.

The rearrangement uses TRBV11-3 and TRBJ2-1; TRBD2 aligns across 11 bases. The germline V gene encodes CDR1 SGHNT and CDR2 YENEEA. CDR3 length: 14 amino acids. With 5 bases clipped from V and 9 bases from J, the junction kept 6 bases outside the gene matches. For the CDR3, the DNA is TGTGCCAGCAGCCCCGGACTAGCGGGTGGTGAGCAGTTCTTC. Its protein product is CASSPGLAGGEQFF.

The genes are TRBV7-3 and TRBJ2-1; D might be TRBD2 (5 bases). V lost 5 bases and J 5 bases, leaving 16 bases between the germline ends. This CDR3 is built from 15 residues. Germline CDR1 SGHTA, CDR2 FQGTGA. The CDR3 coding sequence is TGTGCCAGCAGCAGCTTTCAATCGGGAAACAATGAGCAGTTCTTC. This encodes CASSSFQSGNNEQFF. Supplemented by reference TRBV7-3 and TRBJ2-1, the full variable domain reads GAGVSQTPSNKVTEKGKYVELRCDPISGHTALYWYRQSLGQGPEFLIYFQGTGAADDSGLPNDRFFAVRPEGSVSTLKIQRTERGDSAVYLCASSSFQSGNNEQFFGPGTRLTVL.

The chain links TRBV30 to TRBJ1-5; D may be TRBD1 (6 bases). Germline loops: CDR1 GTSNPN, CDR2 SVGIG (reference sequence). CDR3 length: 14 amino acids. Trimming left V 2 bases short and J 3 bases short, with 11 bases between. CDR3 sequence: CAWSTGSTNQPQHF. The DNA for the CDR3 is TGTGCCTGGAGTACAGGGAGTACCAATCAGCCCCAGCATTTT.

The chain couples TRBV11-2 to TRBJ2-5, with 10 bases matching TRBD1. There are 16 residues in the CDR3. CDR1 SGHAT and CDR2 FQNNGV come from the germline V gene. V lost 2 bases to trimming and J lost 7 bases; unmatched junction nucleotides: 10. The CDR3 is CASSLTGTGVLRTQYF. CDR3 nucleotide sequence: TGTGCCAGCAGCTTAACCGGGACAGGGGTTCTTAGGACCCAGTACTTC. Full variable domain (rest looked up from reference TRBV11-2 and TRBJ2-5): EAGVAQSPRYKIIEKRQSVAFWCNPISGHATLYWYQQILGQGPKLLIQFQNNGVVDDSQLPKDRFSAERLKGVDSTLKIQPAKLEDSAVYLCASSLTGTGVLRTQYFGPGTRLLVL.

The V gene is TRBV9, the J gene TRBJ1-1; 8 bases fit TRBD1. CDR3 length: 13 residues. Germline-derived CDR1 and CDR2 are SGDLS and YYNGEE. Losses at the gene ends were 3 bases for V and 4 bases for J; bases not matched to a gene: 2. The CDR3: CASSGQGTTEAFF. In nucleotides, the CDR3 is TGTGCCAGCAGCGGACAGGGGACCACTGAAGCTTTCTTT.

The chain combines TRBV25-1 with TRBJ2-7, with D unresolved. This CDR3 contains 12 residues. In germline, CDR1 is MGHDK, CDR2 SYGVNS. The ends were cut back, 8 bases at V and 3 bases at J, with 11 bases in the middle. The CDR3 region has the DNA TGTGCCAGCCATCCAACTCACTACGAGCAGTACTTC. Residues: CASHPTHYEQYF.

This clonotype was picked up one time. The genes are TRBV6-1 and TRBJ2-2; D uncertain. CDR1 and CDR2 from the germline V gene are MNHNS and SASEGT. The CDR3 totals 13 residues. Trimming removed 4 bases from V and 3 bases from J, with 6 bases in between. CDR3: CASSAIDTGELFF. The CDR3 region has the DNA TGTGCCAGCAGTGCGATAGACACCGGGGAGCTGTTTTTT.

V and J are TRBV4-1 and TRBJ2-7; no clear D gene. This CDR3 contains 15 residues. Between the trimmed V and J ends, which lost 4 bases and 3 bases, there was a span of 16 bases. Germline-derived CDR1 and CDR2 are MGHRA and YSYEKL. The CDR3, as DNA: TGCGCCAGCAGCCGATTAGCCGACACTAACTACGAGCAGTACTTC. It yields the protein CASSRLADTNYEQYF.

The V call is TRBV24-1, the J call TRBJ2-3; D ambiguous. Deletions cut 0 bases from V and 4 bases from J, with 10 bases between. Germline V gene data show CDR1 as KGHDR and CDR2 as SFDVKD. The CDR3 runs 15 residues. CDR3 sequence: CATSDLRVSADTQYF. CDR3 nucleotide sequence: TGTGCCACCAGTGATTTGAGGGTTTCCGCAGATACGCAGTATTTT.